This T cell receptor beta chain is from a study of beta chain features in type 1 diabetes. Background on the study: The number of sorted cells examined across all samples was around 98 million. Points from the study as a whole: Moderate but significant shortening of TCRB CDR3s was recorded in all four CD4+ subsets from Type 1 diabetes patients. Reads derived from cDNA could over-represent cells showing high TCR expression. Shorter templates may be favored by PCR, equally so in patients and controls.

Unmatched junction bases numbered 4, after V lost 2 bases and J lost 7 bases. The length of the CDR3 is 15 residues. Germline loops: CDR1 SGHTA, CDR2 FQGNSA. Of the isolated RNA, all was reverse transcribed, and so the sequenced material was expressed TCRB transcripts. TCRdb's copy holds only in-frame clones and misses some; the assay was immunoSEQ multiplex PCR. The table lists approximately 600,000 clones, 9.5% to 15% of them singletons. This clone showed up just a few times. Its antigen is undetermined. The chain joins TRBV7-2 to TRBJ2-1; TRBD2 agrees at 11 bases. The clonotype originates from a man aged 25 to 40 with type 1 diabetes. Material for sequencing was naive CD4+ T cells from blood. This CDR3 is CASSLLAGGPNEQFF. Written as DNA, the CDR3 is TGTGCCAGCAGCTTATTAGCGGGGGGGCCAAATGAGCAGTTCTTC.